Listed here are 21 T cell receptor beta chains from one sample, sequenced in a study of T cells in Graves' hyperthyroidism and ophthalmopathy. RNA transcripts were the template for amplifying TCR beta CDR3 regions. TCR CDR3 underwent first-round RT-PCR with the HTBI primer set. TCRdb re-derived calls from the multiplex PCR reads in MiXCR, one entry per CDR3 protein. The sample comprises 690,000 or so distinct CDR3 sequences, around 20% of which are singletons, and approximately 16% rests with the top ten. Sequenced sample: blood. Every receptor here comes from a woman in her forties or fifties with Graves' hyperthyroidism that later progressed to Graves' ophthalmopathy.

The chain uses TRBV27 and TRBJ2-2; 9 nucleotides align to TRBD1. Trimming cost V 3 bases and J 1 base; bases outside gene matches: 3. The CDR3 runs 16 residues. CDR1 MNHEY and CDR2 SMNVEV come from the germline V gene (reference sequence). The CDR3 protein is CASSFHRGQNTGELFF. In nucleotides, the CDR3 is TGTGCCAGCAGTTTCCACAGGGGGCAGAACACCGGGGAGCTGTTTTTT.

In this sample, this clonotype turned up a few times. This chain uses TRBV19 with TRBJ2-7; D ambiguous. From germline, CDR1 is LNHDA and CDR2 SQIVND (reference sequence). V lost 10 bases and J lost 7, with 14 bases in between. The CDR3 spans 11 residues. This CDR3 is CATTFDREQYF. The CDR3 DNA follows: TGTGCCACTACATTCGACCGGGAGCAGTACTTC.

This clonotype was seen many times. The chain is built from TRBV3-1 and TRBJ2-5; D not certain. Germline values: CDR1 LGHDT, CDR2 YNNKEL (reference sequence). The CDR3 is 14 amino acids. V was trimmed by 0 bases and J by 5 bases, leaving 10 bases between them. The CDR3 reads CASSQDFSAETQYF. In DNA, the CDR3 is TGTGCCAGCAGCCAAGATTTCTCCGCGGAGACCCAGTACTTC.

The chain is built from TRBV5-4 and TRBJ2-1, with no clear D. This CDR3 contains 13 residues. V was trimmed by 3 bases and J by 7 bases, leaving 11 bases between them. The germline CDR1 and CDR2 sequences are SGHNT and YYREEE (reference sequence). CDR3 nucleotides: TGTGCCAGCAGCTCCAGGCAAGGGAATGAGCAGTTCTTC. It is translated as CASSSRQGNEQFF.

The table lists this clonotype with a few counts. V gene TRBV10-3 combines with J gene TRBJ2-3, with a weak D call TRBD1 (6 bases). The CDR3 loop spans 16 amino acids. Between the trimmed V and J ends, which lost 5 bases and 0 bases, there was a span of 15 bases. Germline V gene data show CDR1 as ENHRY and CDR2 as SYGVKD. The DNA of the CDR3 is TGTGCCATCAGTAAGGGACAACCAACTAGCACAGATACGCAGTATTTT. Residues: CAISKGQPTSTDTQYF.

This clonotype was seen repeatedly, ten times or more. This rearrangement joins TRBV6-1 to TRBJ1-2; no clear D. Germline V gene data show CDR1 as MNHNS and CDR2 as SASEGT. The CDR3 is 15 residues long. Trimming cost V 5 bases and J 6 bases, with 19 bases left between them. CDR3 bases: TGTGCCAGCAGTCTCTACCATACGACAATTGATGGCTACACCTTC. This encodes CASSLYHTTIDGYTF.

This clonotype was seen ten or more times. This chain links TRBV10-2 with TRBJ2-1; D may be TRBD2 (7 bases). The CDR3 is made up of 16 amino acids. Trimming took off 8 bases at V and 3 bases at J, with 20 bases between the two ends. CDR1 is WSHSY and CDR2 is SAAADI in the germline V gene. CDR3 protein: CASYANRGGDYNEQFF. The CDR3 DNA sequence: TGCGCCAGCTATGCTAATAGGGGGGGCGACTACAATGAGCAGTTCTTC.

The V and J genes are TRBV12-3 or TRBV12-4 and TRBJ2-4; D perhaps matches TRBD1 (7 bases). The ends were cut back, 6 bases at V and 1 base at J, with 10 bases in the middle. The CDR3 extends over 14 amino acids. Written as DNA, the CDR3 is TGTGCCAGCAGGCCAGGGGGGGCCAAAAACATTCAGTACTTC. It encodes CASRPGGAKNIQYF.

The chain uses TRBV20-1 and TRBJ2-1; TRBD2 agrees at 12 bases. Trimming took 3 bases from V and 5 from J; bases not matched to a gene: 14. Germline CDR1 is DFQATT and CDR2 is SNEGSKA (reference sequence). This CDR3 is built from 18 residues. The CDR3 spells CSARGASGGEAVDNEQFF. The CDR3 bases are TGCAGTGCTAGGGGGGCTAGCGGGGGGGAAGCCGTGGACAATGAGCAGTTCTTC.

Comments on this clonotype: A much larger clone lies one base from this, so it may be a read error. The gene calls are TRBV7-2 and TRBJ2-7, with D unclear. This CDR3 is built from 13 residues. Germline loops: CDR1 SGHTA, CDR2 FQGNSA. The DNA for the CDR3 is TGTGCCAGCAACTTAGGGTCAACCTACGAGCAGTACTTC. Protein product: CASNLGSTYEQYF. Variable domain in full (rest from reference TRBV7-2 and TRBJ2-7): GAGVSQSPSNKVTEKGKDVELRCDPISGHTALYWYRQSLGQGLEFLIYFQGNSAPDKSGLPSDRFSAERTGGSVSTLTIQRTQQEDSAVYLCASNLGSTYEQYFGPGTRLTVT.

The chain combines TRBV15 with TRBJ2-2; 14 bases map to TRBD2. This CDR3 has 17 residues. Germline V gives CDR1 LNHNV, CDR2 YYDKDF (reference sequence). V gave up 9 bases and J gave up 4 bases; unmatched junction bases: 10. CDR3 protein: CATERLAGGVGTGELFF. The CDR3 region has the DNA TGTGCCACGGAAAGACTAGCGGGGGGGGTTGGCACCGGGGAGCTGTTTTTT.

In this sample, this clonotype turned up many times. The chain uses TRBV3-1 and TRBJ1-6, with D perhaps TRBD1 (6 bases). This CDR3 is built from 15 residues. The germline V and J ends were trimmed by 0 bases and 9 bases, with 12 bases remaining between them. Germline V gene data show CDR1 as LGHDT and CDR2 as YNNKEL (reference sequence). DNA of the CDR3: TGTGCCAGCAGCCAAGAAGTGACAGGCTCTTCACCCCTCCACTTT. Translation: CASSQEVTGSSPLHF.

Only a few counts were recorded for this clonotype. The CDR3 reads CSAPRGDGNTIYF. The CDR3 DNA reads as TGCAGTGCCCCTCGGGGGGATGGAAACACCATATATTTT. V gene TRBV20-1 combines with J gene TRBJ1-3; a weak D match, TRBD1 (5 bases). Germline CDR1 and CDR2: DFQATT and SNEGSKA (reference sequence). There are 13 residues in the CDR3. The V gene lost 6 bases and the J gene lost 3 bases, with 12 bases spanning the gap.

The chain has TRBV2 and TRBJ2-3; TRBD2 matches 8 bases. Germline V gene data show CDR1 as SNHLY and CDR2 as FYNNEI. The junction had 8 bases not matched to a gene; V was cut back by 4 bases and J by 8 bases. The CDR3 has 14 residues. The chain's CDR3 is CASSGGLEFGTQYF. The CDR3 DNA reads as TGTGCCAGCAGTGGGGGACTAGAGTTCGGTACGCAGTATTTT.

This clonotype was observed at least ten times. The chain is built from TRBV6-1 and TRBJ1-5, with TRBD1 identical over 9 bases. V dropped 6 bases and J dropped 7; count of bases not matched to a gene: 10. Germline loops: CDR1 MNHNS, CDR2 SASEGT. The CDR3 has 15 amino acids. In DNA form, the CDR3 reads TGTGCCAGCAGAGGCGGACAGGGGTTTAACCAGCCCCAGCATTTT. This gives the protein CASRGGQGFNQPQHF.

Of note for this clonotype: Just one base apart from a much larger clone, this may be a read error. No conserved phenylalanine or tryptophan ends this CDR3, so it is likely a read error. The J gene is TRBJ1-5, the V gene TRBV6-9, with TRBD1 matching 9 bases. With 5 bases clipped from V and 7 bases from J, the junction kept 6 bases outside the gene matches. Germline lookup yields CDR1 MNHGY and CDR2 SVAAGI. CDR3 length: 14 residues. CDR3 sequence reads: CASSVQGAEQPQHL. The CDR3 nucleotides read TGTGCCAGCAGTGTACAGGGGGCGGAACAGCCCCAGCATCTT.

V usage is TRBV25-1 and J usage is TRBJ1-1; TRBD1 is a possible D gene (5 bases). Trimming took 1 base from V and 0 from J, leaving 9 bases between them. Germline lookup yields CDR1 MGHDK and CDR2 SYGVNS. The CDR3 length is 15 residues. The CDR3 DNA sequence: TGTGCCAGCAGTGAATTGGGGCCCTTGAACACTGAAGCTTTCTTT. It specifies CASSELGPLNTEAFF.

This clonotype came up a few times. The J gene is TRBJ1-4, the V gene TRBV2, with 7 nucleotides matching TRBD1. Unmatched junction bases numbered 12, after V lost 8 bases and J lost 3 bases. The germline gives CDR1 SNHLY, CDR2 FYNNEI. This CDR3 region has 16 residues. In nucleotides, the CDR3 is TGTGCCAGCCTGGGAACAGGGGATCAGGCTAATGAAAAACTGTTTTTT. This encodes CASLGTGDQANEKLFF.

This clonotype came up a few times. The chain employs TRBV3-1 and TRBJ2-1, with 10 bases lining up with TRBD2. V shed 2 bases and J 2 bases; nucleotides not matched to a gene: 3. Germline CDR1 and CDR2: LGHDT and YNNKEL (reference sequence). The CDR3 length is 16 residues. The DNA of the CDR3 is TGTGCCAGCAGCCAAACTAGCGGGGTCGCCTACAATGAGCAGTTCTTC. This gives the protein CASSQTSGVAYNEQFF.

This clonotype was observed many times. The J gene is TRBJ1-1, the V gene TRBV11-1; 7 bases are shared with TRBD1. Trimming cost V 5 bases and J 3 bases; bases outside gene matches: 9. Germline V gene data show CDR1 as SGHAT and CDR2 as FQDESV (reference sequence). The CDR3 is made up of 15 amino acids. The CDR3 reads CASSPYRGGYTEAFF. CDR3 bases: TGTGCCAGCAGCCCCTACAGGGGAGGGTACACTGAAGCTTTCTTT. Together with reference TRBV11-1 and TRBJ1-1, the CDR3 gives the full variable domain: EAEVAQSPRYKITEKSQAVAFWCDPISGHATLYWYRQILGQGPELLVQFQDESVVDDSQLPKDRFSAERLKGVDSTLKIQPAELGDSAMYLCASSPYRGGYTEAFFGQGTRLTVV.

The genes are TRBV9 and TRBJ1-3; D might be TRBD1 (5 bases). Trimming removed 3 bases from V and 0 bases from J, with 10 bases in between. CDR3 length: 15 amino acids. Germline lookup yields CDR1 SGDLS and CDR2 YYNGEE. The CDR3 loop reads CASSGSGTSGNTIYF. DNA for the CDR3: TGTGCCAGCAGCGGCTCCGGGACCTCTGGAAACACCATATATTTT.